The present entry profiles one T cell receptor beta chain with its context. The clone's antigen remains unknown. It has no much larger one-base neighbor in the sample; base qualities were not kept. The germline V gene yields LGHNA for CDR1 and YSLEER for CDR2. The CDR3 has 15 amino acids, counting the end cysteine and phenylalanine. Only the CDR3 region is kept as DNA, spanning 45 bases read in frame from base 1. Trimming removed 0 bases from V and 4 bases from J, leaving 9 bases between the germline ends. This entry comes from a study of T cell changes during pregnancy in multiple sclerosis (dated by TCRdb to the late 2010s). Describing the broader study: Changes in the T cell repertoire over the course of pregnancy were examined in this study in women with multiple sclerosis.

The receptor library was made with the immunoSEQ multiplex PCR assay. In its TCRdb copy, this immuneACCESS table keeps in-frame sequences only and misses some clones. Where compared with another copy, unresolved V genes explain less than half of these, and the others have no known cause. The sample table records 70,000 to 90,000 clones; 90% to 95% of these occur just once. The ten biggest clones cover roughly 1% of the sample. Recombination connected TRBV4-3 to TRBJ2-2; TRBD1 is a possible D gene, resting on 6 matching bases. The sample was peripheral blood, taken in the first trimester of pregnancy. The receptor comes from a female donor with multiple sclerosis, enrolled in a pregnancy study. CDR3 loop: CASSQEGAVTGELFF. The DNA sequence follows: TGCGCCAGCAGCCAAGAGGGGGCGGTCACCGGGGAGCTGTTTTTT.